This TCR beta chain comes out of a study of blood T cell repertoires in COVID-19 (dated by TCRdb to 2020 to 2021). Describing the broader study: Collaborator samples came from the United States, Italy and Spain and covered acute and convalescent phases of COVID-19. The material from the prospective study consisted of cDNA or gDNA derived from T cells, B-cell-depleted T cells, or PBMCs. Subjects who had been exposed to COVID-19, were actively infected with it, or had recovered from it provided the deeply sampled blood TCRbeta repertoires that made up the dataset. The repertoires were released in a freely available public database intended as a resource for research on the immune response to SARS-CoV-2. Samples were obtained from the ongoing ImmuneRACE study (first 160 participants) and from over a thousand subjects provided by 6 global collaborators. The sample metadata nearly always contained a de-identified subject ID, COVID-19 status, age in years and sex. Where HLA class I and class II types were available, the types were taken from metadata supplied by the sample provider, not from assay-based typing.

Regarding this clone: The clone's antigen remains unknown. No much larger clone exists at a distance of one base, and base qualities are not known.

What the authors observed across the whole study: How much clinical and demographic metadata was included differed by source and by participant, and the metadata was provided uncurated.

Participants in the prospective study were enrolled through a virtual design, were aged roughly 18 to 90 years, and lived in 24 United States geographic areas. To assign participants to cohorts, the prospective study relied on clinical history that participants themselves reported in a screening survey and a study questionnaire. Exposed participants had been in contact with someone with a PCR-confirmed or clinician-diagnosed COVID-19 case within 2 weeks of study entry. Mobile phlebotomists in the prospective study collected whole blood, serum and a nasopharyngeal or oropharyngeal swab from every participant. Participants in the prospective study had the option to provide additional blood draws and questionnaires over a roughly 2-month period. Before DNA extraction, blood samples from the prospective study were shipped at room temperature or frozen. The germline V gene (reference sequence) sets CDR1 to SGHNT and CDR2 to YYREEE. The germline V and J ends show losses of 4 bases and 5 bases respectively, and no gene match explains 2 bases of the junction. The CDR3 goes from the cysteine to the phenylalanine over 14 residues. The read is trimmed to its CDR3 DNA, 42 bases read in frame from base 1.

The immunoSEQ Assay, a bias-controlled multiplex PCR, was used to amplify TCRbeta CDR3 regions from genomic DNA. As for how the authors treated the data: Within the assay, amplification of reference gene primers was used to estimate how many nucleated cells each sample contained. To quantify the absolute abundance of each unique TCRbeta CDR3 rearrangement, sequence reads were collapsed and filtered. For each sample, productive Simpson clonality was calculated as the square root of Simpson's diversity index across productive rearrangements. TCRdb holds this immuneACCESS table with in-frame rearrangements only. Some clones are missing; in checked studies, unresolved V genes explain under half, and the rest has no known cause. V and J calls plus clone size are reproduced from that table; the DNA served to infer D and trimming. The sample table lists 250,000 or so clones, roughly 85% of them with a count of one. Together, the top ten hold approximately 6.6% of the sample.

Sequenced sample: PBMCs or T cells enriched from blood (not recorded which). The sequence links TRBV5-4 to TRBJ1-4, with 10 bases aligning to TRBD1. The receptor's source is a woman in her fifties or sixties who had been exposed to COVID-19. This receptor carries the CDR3 CASSRQGANEKLFF. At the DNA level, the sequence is TGTGCCAGCAGCCGACAGGGGGCGAATGAAAAACTGTTTTTT.